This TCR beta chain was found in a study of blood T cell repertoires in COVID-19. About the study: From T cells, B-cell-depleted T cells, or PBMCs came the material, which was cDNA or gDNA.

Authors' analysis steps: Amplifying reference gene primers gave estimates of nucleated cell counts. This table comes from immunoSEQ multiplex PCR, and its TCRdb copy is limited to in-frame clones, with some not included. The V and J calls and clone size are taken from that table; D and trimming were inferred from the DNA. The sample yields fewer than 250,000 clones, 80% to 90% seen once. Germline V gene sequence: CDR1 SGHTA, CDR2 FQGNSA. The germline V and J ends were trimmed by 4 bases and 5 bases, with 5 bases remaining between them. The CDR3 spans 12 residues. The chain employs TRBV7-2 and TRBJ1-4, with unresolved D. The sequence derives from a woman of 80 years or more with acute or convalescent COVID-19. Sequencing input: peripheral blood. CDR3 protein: CASSSGNEKLFF. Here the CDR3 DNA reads TGTGCCAGCAGCTCGGGGAATGAAAAACTGTTTTTT.